These 22 T cell receptor beta chains came from one sample sequenced in a study of T cell responses to AZD1222 COVID-19 vaccine. The assay was immunoSEQ multiplex PCR, and TCRdb's table has in-frame clones only and misses some. Altogether 150,000 or so clones are present, 90% to 95% being singletons, with the ten largest covering 3% to 4%. The specimen comprised peripheral blood, sampled 28 days after the second AZD1222 dose. The receptors originated from an adult who received the AZD1222 COVID-19 vaccine.

This clone has just one count. V gene TRBV3-1 (or the pseudogene TRBV3-2) combines with J gene TRBJ1-5; D not resolved. The germline gives CDR1 LGHDT, CDR2 YNNKEL (reference sequence). The CDR3 is 14 amino acids. V shed 2 bases and J shed 8 bases, with 13 bases lying between them. CDR3 sequence reads: CASSQNPGAEPQHF. In DNA, the CDR3 is TGTGCCAGCAGCCAAAACCCGGGTGCTGAGCCCCAGCATTTT.

The chain joins TRBV4-1 to TRBJ1-5; D possibly corresponds to TRBD1 (6 bases). CDR3 size: 17 residues. The ends were cut back, 1 base at V and 3 bases at J, with 16 bases in the middle. Looked up from germline, CDR1 is MGHRA and CDR2 is YSYEKL. CDR3 sequence: CASSQALTGSLNQPQHF. CDR3 DNA sequence: TGCGCCAGCAGCCAAGCCCTGACAGGTTCCCTCAATCAGCCCCAGCATTTT.

The V gene is TRBV19, the J gene TRBJ2-1, with 9 bases that match TRBD1. The V and J ends lost 4 bases and 4 bases, in that order; junction bases with no gene match: 5. This CDR3 has 15 amino acids. Germline V gene lookup returns CDR1 LNHDA and CDR2 SQIVND (reference sequence). The CDR3, as DNA: TGTGCCAGTAGTACCCCGACAGGGGGATACAATGAGCAGTTCTTC. Translation gives CASSTPTGGYNEQFF.

The chain combines TRBV5-1 with TRBJ2-7, with 8 positions matching TRBD2. CDR3 size: 14 residues. Germline lookup yields CDR1 SGHRS and CDR2 YFSETQ. The J segment lost 0 bases and the V segment lost 4 bases, leaving 3 bases of the junction unmatched. CDR3 in DNA: TGCGCCAGCAGCGAGCGGGGGAGCTCCTACGAGCAGTACTTC. This encodes CASSERGSSYEQYF.

This rearrangement joins TRBV9 to TRBJ1-1, with 9 bases lining up with TRBD1. Germline V gene lookup returns CDR1 SGDLS and CDR2 YYNGEE. The CDR3 is 16 residues long. Losses at the gene ends were 1 base for V and 1 base for J; bases not matched to a gene: 5. CDR3 sequence: CASSVLDRGWNTEAFF. DNA for the CDR3: TGTGCCAGCAGCGTATTGGACAGGGGTTGGAACACTGAAGCTTTCTTT.

This rearrangement joins TRBV29-1 to TRBJ1-1; D gene unclear. The germline gives CDR1 SQVTM, CDR2 ANQGSEA. The CDR3 has 13 amino acids. Between the trimmed V and J ends, which lost 7 bases and 1 base, there was a span of 13 bases. The CDR3 region has the DNA TGCAGCGGGTTTAGTCCTCCGAACACTGAAGCTTTCTTT. It encodes CSGFSPPNTEAFF.

The rearrangement links TRBV10-3 to TRBJ1-3; TRBD1 might be the D (6 bases). The CDR3 covers 13 residues. The ends were cut back, 5 bases at V and 5 bases at J, with 10 bases in the middle. Germline V CDR1 and CDR2: ENHRY, SYGVKD. The CDR3 nucleotides read TGTGCCATCAGTTCGGACAGCCGAAACACCATATATTTT. It is translated as CAISSDSRNTIYF.

V and J are TRBV5-4 and TRBJ2-1; D is uncertain. CDR3 length: 12 amino acids. Deletions cut 0 bases from V and 15 bases from J, with 13 bases between. Germline V lookup: CDR1 SGHNT, CDR2 YYREEE (reference sequence). The CDR3 reads CASSLAKGTPFF. The CDR3 bases are TGTGCCAGCAGCTTGGCCAAGGGCACGCCGTTCTTC.

This rearrangement joins TRBV30 to TRBJ1-5; 9 bases align to TRBD1. Trimming removed 5 bases from V and 9 bases from J; junction bases left unmatched: 8. Germline values: CDR1 GTSNPN, CDR2 SVGIG (reference sequence). The CDR3 is 13 residues long. The CDR3 loop is CAWAGQGVGPQHF. DNA for the CDR3: TGTGCCTGGGCGGGACAGGGCGTTGGGCCCCAGCATTTT. Using reference TRBV30 and TRBJ1-5 for the parts outside the CDR3, the full variable domain is SQTIHQWPATLVQPVGSPLSLECTVEGTSNPNLYWYRQAAGRGLQLLFYSVGIGQISSEVPQNLSASRPQDRQFILSSKKLLLSDSGFYLCAWAGQGVGPQHFGDGTRLSIL.

This chain connects TRBV3-1 (or the pseudogene TRBV3-2) to TRBJ1-1, with TRBD1 identical over 7 bases. V lost 4 bases and J lost 7; bases outside the gene matches: 6. Germline loops: CDR1 LGHDT, CDR2 YNNKEL (reference sequence). This CDR3 comprises 13 residues. In nucleotides, the CDR3 is TGTGCCAGCAGCCCCGGGGGGACAGATGAAGCTTTCTTT. This sequence encodes CASSPGGTDEAFF.

This clone has a single count. V gene TRBV29-1 combines with J gene TRBJ1-3, with 7 bases fitting TRBD1. The CDR3 spans 14 residues. Trimming cost V 7 bases and J 2 bases; bases outside gene matches: 8. Germline CDR1 reads SQVTM; CDR2 reads ANQGSEA. CDR3 sequence reads: CSAVEGQAGNTIYF. The DNA for the CDR3 is TGCAGCGCTGTCGAAGGACAGGCTGGAAACACCATATATTTT.

The chain is built from TRBV7-2 and TRBJ1-2, with TRBD1 as a possible D gene (6 bases). The CDR3 length is 14 residues. Germline V gene lookup returns CDR1 SGHTA and CDR2 FQGNSA. The ends were cut back, 4 bases at V and 4 bases at J, with 13 bases in the middle. CDR3 coding DNA: TGTGCCAGCAGCTCGACAGGAGAGGCCTATGGCTACACCTTC. This gives the protein CASSSTGEAYGYTF.

This clone was detected a few times. This sequence joins TRBV9 and TRBJ2-1; a weak D match, TRBD2 (6 bases). Trimming took off 2 bases at V and 0 bases at J, with 15 bases between the two ends. CDR1 is SGDLS, CDR2 YYNGEE, per germline. The CDR3 has 17 residues. CDR3 sequence: CASSVQAGISSYNEQFF. For the CDR3, the DNA is TGTGCCAGCAGCGTTCAGGCGGGAATCAGCTCCTACAATGAGCAGTTCTTC.

V usage is TRBV27 and J usage is TRBJ1-2; no clear D gene. Germline values: CDR1 MNHEY, CDR2 SMNVEV (reference sequence). This CDR3 has 13 amino acids. V gave up 8 bases and J gave up 1 base, with 11 bases separating them. DNA of the CDR3: TGTGCCAGCGCCCGGGCGGGTAACTATGGCTACACCTTC. This codes for CASARAGNYGYTF.

The rearrangement uses TRBV7-3 and TRBJ2-3; no firm D call. The CDR3 runs to 14 residues. Trimming stripped 4 bases from V and 4 bases from J, with 12 bases between. Germline V gene lookup returns CDR1 SGHTA and CDR2 FQGTGA. As DNA, the CDR3 is TGTGCCAGCAGCTCAACAGTGAACCCAGATACGCAGTATTTT. Translating gives CASSSTVNPDTQYF.

The chain links TRBV29-1 to TRBJ2-1, with 8 bases that match TRBD2. CDR3 length: 13 residues. Germline V gives CDR1 SQVTM, CDR2 ANQGSEA. Unmatched junction bases numbered 0, after V lost 1 base and J lost 4 bases. CDR3 region: CSVEAGGYNEQFF. CDR3 coding DNA: TGCAGCGTTGAAGCGGGAGGGTACAATGAGCAGTTCTTC.

This chain connects TRBV7-9 to TRBJ1-1; weak D call: TRBD1 (6 bases). CDR3 size: 15 residues. Germline V CDR1 and CDR2: SEHNR, FQNEAQ (reference sequence). Trimming shortened V by 6 bases and J by 6 bases, and 20 bases separated the two germline ends. CDR3 sequence reads: CASRPRQDKAAEAFF. The CDR3 coding sequence is TGTGCCAGCAGGCCTCGACAGGACAAGGCGGCTGAAGCTTTCTTT.

The chain employs TRBV15 and TRBJ1-6, with TRBD1 matching over 8 bases. Per the germline V gene, CDR1 is LNHNV and CDR2 is YYDKDF (reference sequence). The V segment lost 3 bases and the J segment 4 bases; nucleotides outside the gene matches: 2. The CDR3 is 15 residues long. The CDR3 DNA follows: TGTGCCACCAGCAGGGACAGGGTATATAATTCACCCCTCCACTTT. Amino acids: CATSRDRVYNSPLHF.

The V and J genes are TRBV7-3 and TRBJ2-2, with D unclear. CDR1 is SGHTA and CDR2 is FQGTGA in the germline V gene. The CDR3 spans 11 residues. Between the trimmed V and J ends, which lost 4 bases and 9 bases, there was a span of 6 bases. CDR3 nucleotides: TGTGCCAGCAGCTCCAGTAGGGAGCTGTTTTTT. This encodes CASSSSRELFF. Variable domain in full (rest from reference TRBV7-3 and TRBJ2-2): GAGVSQTPSNKVTEKGKYVELRCDPISGHTALYWYRQSLGQGPEFLIYFQGTGAADDSGLPNDRFFAVRPEGSVSTLKIQRTERGDSAVYLCASSSSRELFFGEGSRLTVL.

The chain carries TRBV19 and TRBJ1-5, with a tentative D call TRBD1 (5 bases). The V gene lost 6 bases and the J gene lost 4 bases, with 10 bases spanning the gap. Per germline, CDR1 LNHDA and CDR2 SQIVND (reference sequence). CDR3 length: 13 amino acids. CDR3 DNA: TGTGCCAGTAGCCCCAGGGTGAATCAGCCCCAGCATTTT. This encodes CASSPRVNQPQHF.

This clone showed up just a few times. The chain couples TRBV5-4 to TRBJ2-7; 7 positions agree with TRBD1. The CDR3 extends over 13 amino acids. Looked up from germline, CDR1 is SGHNT and CDR2 is YYREEE (reference sequence). Unmatched junction bases numbered 1, after V lost 0 bases and J lost 4 bases. In nucleotides, the CDR3 is TGTGCCAGCAGCTTGGCCAGGGGGTACGAGCAGTACTTC. Its protein is CASSLARGYEQYF. Full variable domain (remainder filled in from reference TRBV5-4 and TRBJ2-7): ETGVTQSPTHLIKTRGQQVTLRCSSQSGHNTVSWYQQALGQGPQFIFQYYREEENGRGNFPPRFSGLQFPNYSSELNVNALELDDSALYLCASSLARGYEQYFGPGTRLTVT.

This clone was detected once. The chain is built from TRBV11-1 and TRBJ2-1; D ambiguous. With 5 bases removed from V and 5 bases from J, the gap between germline ends came to 10 bases. In germline, CDR1 is SGHAT, CDR2 FQDESV (reference sequence). This CDR3 contains 13 residues. CDR3 DNA: TGTGCCAGCAGCCAAGGTTACGACAATGAGCAGTTCTTC. It encodes CASSQGYDNEQFF.